This T cell receptor beta chain was retrieved from a study of early T cells in non-severe SARS-CoV-2 infection. About the study: Chains were unpaired, as sequencing was done on bulk RNA from unsorted whole blood.

General observations from the study: Lookups in VDJdb leaned toward anti-spike CD8 responses and missed private and CD4 specificities.

Individual cDNA molecules each received unique molecular identifiers attached to them. A single record per CDR3 protein comes from TCRdb applying MiXCR to the 5' RACE reads. Seen here are more than 90,000 distinct CDR3 sequences, 13% observed once, and the top ten hold around 2%. This CDR3 contains 13 residues. The germline V gene encodes CDR1 MGHRA and CDR2 YSYEKL. V shed 1 base, J shed 8 bases, and the junction held 3 bases outside the gene matches. This clonotype was detected ten times or more. Its specificity is not known. This chain connects TRBV4-1 to TRBJ1-2; TRBD1 matches 8 bases. This sequence originates from an adult who was a healthcare worker with PCR-confirmed SARS-CoV-2 infection or an uninfected control (not recorded which). The specimen was whole blood. The CDR3 region has the DNA TGCGCCAGCAGCCAAGGACAGGGGATGGGCTACACCTTC. Translating it yields CASSQGQGMGYTF.